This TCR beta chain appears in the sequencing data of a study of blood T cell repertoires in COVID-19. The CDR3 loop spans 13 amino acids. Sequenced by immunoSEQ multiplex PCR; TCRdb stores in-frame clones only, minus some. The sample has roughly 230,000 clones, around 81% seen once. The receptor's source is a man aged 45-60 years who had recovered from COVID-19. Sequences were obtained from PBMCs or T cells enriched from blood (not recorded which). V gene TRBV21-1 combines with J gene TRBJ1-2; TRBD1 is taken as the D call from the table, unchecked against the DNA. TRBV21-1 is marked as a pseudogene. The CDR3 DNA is TGTGCCAGCAGCAAAACAGGGGGCTATGGCTACACCTTC. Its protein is CASSKTGGYGYTF.